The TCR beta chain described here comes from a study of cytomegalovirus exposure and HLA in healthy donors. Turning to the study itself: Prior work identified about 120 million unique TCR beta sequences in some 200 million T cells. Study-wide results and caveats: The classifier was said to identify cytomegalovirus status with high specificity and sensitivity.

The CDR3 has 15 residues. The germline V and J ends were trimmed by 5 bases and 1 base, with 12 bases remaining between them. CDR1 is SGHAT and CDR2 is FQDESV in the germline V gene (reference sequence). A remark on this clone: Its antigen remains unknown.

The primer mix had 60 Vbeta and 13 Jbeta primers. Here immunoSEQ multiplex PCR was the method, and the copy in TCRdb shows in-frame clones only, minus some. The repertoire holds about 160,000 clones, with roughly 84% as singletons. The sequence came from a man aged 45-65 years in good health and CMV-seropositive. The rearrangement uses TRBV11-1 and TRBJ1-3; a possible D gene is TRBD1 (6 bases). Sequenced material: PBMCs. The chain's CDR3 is CASSGPDRSGNTIYF. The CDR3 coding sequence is TGTGCCAGCAGCGGGCCCGACAGGTCTGGAAACACCATATATTTT.